These 4 T cell receptor beta chains share one sample of origin, sequenced in a study of blood T cell repertoires in COVID-19. Measured with immunoSEQ multiplex PCR; TCRdb has only the in-frame clones, and not every one. The sample lists 180,000 or so clones, 80% occurring once. Sequencing was performed on PBMCs or T cells enriched from blood (not recorded which). Receptors originate from a man in his sixties who had been exposed to COVID-19.

J is TRBJ2-7 and V is TRBV7-9, with 11 bases matching TRBD1. Trimming took 5 bases from V and 0 from J; bases not matched to a gene: 12. CDR3 length equals 18 residues. Germline assignment: CDR1 SEHNR and CDR2 FQNEAQ (reference sequence). This CDR3 is CASSPLGQGAYSSYEQYF. The CDR3 bases are TGTGCCAGCAGCCCCCTTGGACAGGGGGCCTATAGCTCCTACGAGCAGTACTTC.

This chain uses TRBV5-8 with TRBJ1-5; no clear D gene. Germline lookup yields CDR1 SGHTS and CDR2 YDEGEE. The germline V and J ends were trimmed by 4 bases and 2 bases, with 10 bases remaining between them. This CDR3 has 14 amino acids. In DNA form, the CDR3 reads TGTGCCAGCAGCGTGCGGGTACGCAATCAGCCCCAGCATTTT. It translates to CASSVRVRNQPQHF.

The chain links TRBV27 to TRBJ2-3, with D perhaps matching TRBD1 (6 bases). Looked up from germline, CDR1 is MNHEY and CDR2 is SMNVEV (reference sequence). With 5 bases removed from V and 6 bases from J, the gap between germline ends came to 15 bases. CDR3 length: 14 amino acids. The CDR3 sequence is CASSPYSDSDTQYF. Written as DNA, the CDR3 is TGTGCCAGCAGTCCTTATTCGGACAGTGATACGCAGTATTTT.

The chain is built from TRBV6-1 and TRBJ2-1; 7 bases match TRBD2. Germline V CDR1 and CDR2: MNHNS, SASEGT. The V gene end was trimmed by 3 bases and the J gene end by 6 bases; junction bases not matched to a gene: 20. The CDR3 spans 19 residues. This chain's CDR3 is CASSDPPIATGGPPNEQFF. CDR3 coding DNA: TGTGCCAGCAGTGACCCCCCCATCGCAACGGGAGGTCCGCCCAATGAGCAGTTCTTC.